This T cell receptor (beta chain) was captured by sequencing in a study of T cells after somatic rescue of genetic block. The CDR3 is made up of 13 amino acids. V shed 5 bases and J 8 bases; nucleotides not matched to a gene: 7. Germline V gives CDR1 LNHDA, CDR2 SQIVND (reference sequence). Repertoires were generated with immunoSEQ multiplex PCR, while TCRdb's copy carries only in-frame clones and drops some. Counted here are roughly 13,000 clones, 73% occurring once; the ten biggest clones make up 15% to 20%. The source material was peripheral blood mononuclear cells (PBMCs). The J gene is TRBJ2-3, the V gene TRBV19; 7 positions match TRBD1. This clonotype originated in a boy aged 5 to 17. CDR3 nucleotide sequence: TGTGCCAGTAGTTATCCTCGACAGGGTACGCAGTATTTT. Protein product: CASSYPRQGTQYF. Using reference TRBV19 and TRBJ2-3 for the parts outside the CDR3, the full variable domain is DGGITQSPKYLFRKEGQNVTLSCEQNLNHDAMYWYRQDPGQGLRLIYYSQIVNDFQKGDIAEGYSVSREKKESFPLTVTSAQKNPTAFYLCASSYPRQGTQYFGPGTRLTVL.